The 16 T cell receptor beta chains reported below all come from one sample, sequenced in a study of T-cell memory formation after mild COVID-19. Via MiXCR, TCRdb re-called the 5' RACE reads, giving one row per CDR3 protein. There are around 180,000 distinct CDR3 sequences in the sample; 16% occur only once, and 2% to 2.5% lies in the top ten. The sample consisted of PBMCs or a T cell subset sorted from them (not recorded which). Source of these receptors: an adult woman who had mild COVID-19 (a few samples of this study predate the infection). Cell type and time point are not known.

This clonotype has ten or more counts. The V call is TRBV7-3, the J call TRBJ2-1; possible D gene TRBD2, 7 bases. The CDR3 runs 13 residues. Trimming took off 3 bases at V and 8 bases at J, with 11 bases between the two ends. CDR1 and CDR2 (germline): SGHTA, FQGTGA. The CDR3 region is CASSFRGADEQFF. CDR3 nucleotide sequence: TGTGCCAGCAGCTTTCGGGGGGCGGATGAGCAGTTCTTC.

This clonotype was recorded a few times. V gene TRBV5-1 combines with J gene TRBJ2-3; 7 bases agree with TRBD2. V lost 0 bases, J lost 2 bases, and 9 bases stayed unmatched. This CDR3 region has 17 residues. Germline CDR1 and CDR2: SGHRS and YFSETQ. The CDR3, as DNA: TGCGCCAGCAGCTTGGCCGTGCTAGCGGACTACACAGATACGCAGTATTTT. Amino acids: CASSLAVLADYTDTQYF.

This clonotype showed up just a few times. The J gene is TRBJ2-5, the V gene TRBV4-3, with 8 positions matching TRBD1. Trimming at V came to 1 base and at J to 5 bases, leaving 6 bases not matched to a gene. Per the germline V gene, CDR1 is LGHNA and CDR2 is YSLEER. The CDR3 has 15 residues. The DNA of the CDR3 is TGCGCCAGCAGCCAAGCCCAGGGGGCGTGGGAGACCCAGTACTTC. This encodes CASSQAQGAWETQYF.

The chain employs TRBV7-2 and TRBJ2-1; the match to TRBD2 covers 8 bases. Losses at the gene ends were 1 base for V and 8 bases for J; bases not matched to a gene: 4. The length of the CDR3 is 14 residues. The germline V gene has CDR1 SGHTA and CDR2 FQGNSA. CDR3 amino acids: CASSLGLAMDEQFF. CDR3 in DNA: TGTGCCAGCAGCTTAGGACTAGCGATGGATGAGCAGTTCTTC.

This clonotype turned up a few times. The chain has TRBV7-2 and TRBJ1-2; maybe TRBD1 (5 bases). Germline V gene sequence: CDR1 SGHTA, CDR2 FQGNSA. The V and J ends lost 1 base and 2 bases respectively, with 11 bases between them. The CDR3 is 15 residues long. The CDR3 DNA sequence: TGTGCCAGCAGCTTAGTTGCCGCAGGGAACTATGGCTACACCTTC. It is translated as CASSLVAAGNYGYTF.

V usage is TRBV12-3 or TRBV12-4 and J usage is TRBJ2-5; 8 bases map to TRBD2. The V gene end was trimmed by 7 bases and the J gene end by 9 bases; junction bases not matched to a gene: 10. There are 13 residues in the CDR3. CDR3: CASTLAVGGAQYF. The CDR3 region has the DNA TGTGCCAGCACACTAGCGGTCGGGGGGGCCCAGTACTTC.

This clonotype was picked up a small number of times. The V and J genes are TRBV30 and TRBJ1-5; maybe TRBD1 (5 bases). Germline CDR1 is GTSNPN and CDR2 is SVGIG (reference sequence). Trimming removed 2 bases from V and 9 bases from J, with 14 bases in between. The CDR3 loop spans 13 amino acids. CDR3 nucleotide sequence: TGTGCCTGGAGTCCTCAGGGATCGGGGCCCCAGCATTTT. This encodes CAWSPQGSGPQHF.

This clonotype has just a few counts. This chain uses TRBV12-3 or TRBV12-4 with TRBJ1-2; tentatively, D is TRBD1 (5 bases). This CDR3 has 13 residues. Trimming shortened V by 6 bases and J by 8 bases, and 16 bases separated the two germline ends. CDR3 nucleotides: TGTGCCAGCAGCCCTCGGGGCTGGAAGGGCTACACCTTC. Translation: CASSPRGWKGYTF.

The chain joins TRBV12-5 to TRBJ2-6; D is unresolved. Germline loops: CDR1 LGHNT, CDR2 FRNRAP. The CDR3 is made up of 16 amino acids. V lost 5 bases and J 2 bases, leaving 13 bases between the germline ends. CDR3 nucleotide sequence: TGTGCTAGTGGTCCCAGCATGGGCGCTGGGGCCAACGTCCTGACTTTC. It encodes CASGPSMGAGANVLTF. Using reference TRBV12-5 and TRBJ2-6 for the parts outside the CDR3, the full variable domain is DARVTQTPRHKVTEMGQEVTMRCQPILGHNTVFWYRQTMMQGLELLAYFRNRAPLDDSGMPKDRFSAEMPDATLATLKIQPSEPRDSAVYFCASGPSMGAGANVLTFGAGSRLTVL.

The chain links TRBV4-1 to TRBJ2-3; either TRBD1 or TRBD2 may fit D (5 bases each). The CDR3 has 13 amino acids. V lost 5 bases, J lost 9 bases, and 15 bases lay in between. Germline values: CDR1 MGHRA, CDR2 YSYEKL. In DNA, the CDR3 is TGCGCCAGCAGCGTGCAGGGAGAGAGAACGCAGTATTTT. Amino acid sequence: CASSVQGERTQYF.

Points on this clonotype: A much larger clone differs from this one at a single base, so this may be a read error. The CDR3 loop is CASSPLAGALTDTQYF. CDR3 in DNA: TGTGCCAGCAGTCCACTAGCGGGGGCCCTCACAGATACGCAGTATTTT. This chain links TRBV12-3 or TRBV12-4 with TRBJ2-3; 11 bases are shared with TRBD2. CDR3 length equals 16 residues. The V and J ends lost 5 bases and 2 bases, in that order; junction bases with no gene match: 6.

The rearrangement joins TRBV2 to TRBJ2-7; possibly TRBD1 for D (5 bases). This CDR3 has 12 residues. V dropped 6 bases and J dropped 3 bases, with 9 bases sitting between them. The V gene's germline CDR1 is SNHLY and CDR2 FYNNEI. CDR3 coding DNA: TGTGCCAGCAGCATGGGGCACTACGAGCAGTACTTC. Translated: CASSMGHYEQYF.

This sequence joins TRBV11-2 and TRBJ2-3, with D uncertain. The germline CDR1 and CDR2 sequences are SGHAT and FQNNGV. The length of the CDR3 is 13 residues. Trimming took 1 base from V and 6 from J, leaving 8 bases between them. CDR3 protein: CASSLVFGDTQYF. CDR3 DNA: TGTGCCAGCAGCTTAGTCTTTGGGGATACGCAGTATTTT.

This chain links TRBV12-3 or TRBV12-4 with TRBJ1-2; 10 bases are a match to TRBD1. CDR3 size: 15 residues. After removal of 5 bases from V and 5 bases from J, the junction contained 8 bases not matched to a gene. This chain's CDR3 is CASSPRTGGQYGYTF. The CDR3 DNA sequence: TGTGCCAGCAGTCCTCGGACAGGGGGTCAGTATGGCTACACCTTC.

The CDR3 loop reads CASSLSGNNEQFF. CDR3 nucleotide sequence: TGTGCCAGCAGCCTTTCAGGGAACAATGAGCAGTTCTTC. V and J are TRBV12-3 or TRBV12-4 and TRBJ2-1, with D possibly matching TRBD1 (5 bases). V was cut by 6 bases and J by 5 bases, with 11 bases left in between. The CDR3 length is 13 residues.

This clonotype was recorded a few times. V gene TRBV18 combines with J gene TRBJ2-7; D gene unclear. CDR1 KGHSH and CDR2 LQKENI come from the germline V gene. Trimming shortened V by 0 bases and J by 0 bases, and 3 bases separated the two germline ends. The CDR3 sequence is 13 residues long. The CDR3 protein is CASSPPHSYEQYF. The CDR3 DNA is TGTGCCAGCTCACCACCCCACTCCTACGAGCAGTACTTC.